This T cell receptor beta chain was sequenced during a study of preoperative IRX-2 immunotherapy in early breast cancer. Method: immunoSEQ multiplex PCR; TCRdb's copy keeps in-frame clones and lacks some. The repertoire holds tens of thousands of clones, with less than 90% as singletons. Indicated treatment: preoperative locoregional IRX-2 cytokine immunotherapy. The CDR3 consists of 14 residues. Trimming cost V 6 bases and J 5 bases; bases outside gene matches: 6. Germline CDR1 and CDR2: MDHEN and SYDVKM. J is TRBJ1-5 and V is TRBV28; the match to TRBD1 covers 8 bases. This specimen was lymph node tissue, taken from a patient treated with IRX-2 immunotherapy. This receptor was identified in a human donor with breast cancer. The CDR3 bases are TGTGCCAGCAGCTACGGACAGGGCGATCAGCCCCAGCATTTT. This translates into CASSYGQGDQPQHF.